This T cell receptor (beta chain) is from a study of blood T cell repertoires in COVID-19. In the study overall: The United States, Italy and Spain provided the acute and convalescent COVID-19 samples. The analysed material was cDNA or gDNA that came from T cells, B-cell-depleted T cells, or PBMCs.

Between the trimmed V and J ends, which lost 0 bases and 3 bases, there was a span of 13 bases. The CDR3 runs to 17 residues. Germline CDR1 is SGHTS and CDR2 is YDEGEE. In the original analysis: Amplification from reference gene primers served as the basis for estimated nucleated cell counts. Profiled with immunoSEQ multiplex PCR; TCRdb holds only in-frame clones, not every one. V and J calls and clone size come straight from that table; D and trimming were deduced from the DNA. This sample has tens of thousands of clones; around 81% occur once, and the top ten carry around 28%. The gene calls are TRBV5-8 and TRBJ2-6; tentative D call: TRBD1 (5 bases). This TCR was sampled from a human donor in a cohort sampled during active COVID-19. The material sequenced was peripheral blood. CDR3 sequence: CASSLEGAASGANVLTF. The CDR3 region has the DNA TGTGCCAGCAGCTTGGAAGGGGCAGCTAGTGGGGCCAACGTCCTGACTTTC.